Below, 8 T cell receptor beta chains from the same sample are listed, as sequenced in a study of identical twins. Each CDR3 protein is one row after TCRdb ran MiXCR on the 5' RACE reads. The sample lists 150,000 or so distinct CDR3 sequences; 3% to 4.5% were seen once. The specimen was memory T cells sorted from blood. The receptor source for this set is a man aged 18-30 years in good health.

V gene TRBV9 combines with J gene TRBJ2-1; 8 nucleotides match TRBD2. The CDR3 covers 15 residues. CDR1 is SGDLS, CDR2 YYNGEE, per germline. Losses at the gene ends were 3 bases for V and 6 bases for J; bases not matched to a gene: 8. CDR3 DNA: TGTGCCAGCAGCGGTCTCGGACTAGCCCTCAATGAGCAGTTCTTC. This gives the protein CASSGLGLALNEQFF. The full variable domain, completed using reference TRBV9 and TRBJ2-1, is DSGVTQTPKHLITATGQRVTLRCSPRSGDLSVYWYQQSLDQGLQFLIQYYNGEERAKGNILERFSAQQFPDLHSELNLSSLELGDSALYFCASSGLGLALNEQFFGPGTRLTVL.

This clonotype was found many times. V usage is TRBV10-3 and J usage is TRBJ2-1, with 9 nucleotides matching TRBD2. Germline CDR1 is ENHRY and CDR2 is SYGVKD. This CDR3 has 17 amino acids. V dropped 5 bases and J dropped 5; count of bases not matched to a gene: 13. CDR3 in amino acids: CAISPSSVTSGHNEQFF. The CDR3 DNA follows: TGTGCCATCAGTCCCTCCAGTGTGACTAGCGGCCACAATGAGCAGTTCTTC.

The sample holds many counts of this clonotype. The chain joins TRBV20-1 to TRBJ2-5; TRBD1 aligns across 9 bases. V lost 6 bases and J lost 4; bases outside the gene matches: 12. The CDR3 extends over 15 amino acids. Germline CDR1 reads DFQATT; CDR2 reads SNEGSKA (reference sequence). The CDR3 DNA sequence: TGCAGTGCCCAAACCGACAGGGGGAGACGAGAGACCCAGTACTTC. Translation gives CSAQTDRGRRETQYF.

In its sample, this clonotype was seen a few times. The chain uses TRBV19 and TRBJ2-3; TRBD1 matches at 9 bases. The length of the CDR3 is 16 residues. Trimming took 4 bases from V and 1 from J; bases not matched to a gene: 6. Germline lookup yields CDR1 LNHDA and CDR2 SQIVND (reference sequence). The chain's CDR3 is CASSTSDRGGTDTQYF. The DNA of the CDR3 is TGTGCCAGTAGTACATCGGACAGGGGAGGCACAGATACGCAGTATTTT.

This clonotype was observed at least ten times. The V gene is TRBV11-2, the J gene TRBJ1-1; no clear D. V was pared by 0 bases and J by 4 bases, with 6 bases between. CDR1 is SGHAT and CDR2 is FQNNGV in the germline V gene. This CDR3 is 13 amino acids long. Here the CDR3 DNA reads TGTGCCAGCAGCTTAGATTCAGGCACTGAAGCTTTCTTT. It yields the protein CASSLDSGTEAFF.

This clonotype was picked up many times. CDR3 sequence: CASSPTLTSGSSNTQYF. The CDR3 DNA reads as TGTGCCAGCAGCCCAACCCTCACTAGCGGGAGTTCAAATACGCAGTATTTT. V is TRBV7-6 and J is TRBJ2-3, with 11 positions matching TRBD2. Germline V gene sequence: CDR1 SGHVS, CDR2 FNYEAQ. J was trimmed by 7 bases and V by 5 bases; bases with no gene match: 14. There are 17 residues in the CDR3.

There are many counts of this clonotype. The CDR3 DNA reads as TGTGCCAGCAGCCAAGATGGTACAGGGGGCTCATATGGCTACACCTTC. Protein: CASSQDGTGGSYGYTF. The chain is built from TRBV4-2 and TRBJ1-2, with 9 bases that match TRBD1. Trimming took 0 bases from V and 5 from J; bases not matched to a gene: 7. Germline V CDR1 and CDR2: LGHNA, YNFKEQ. The CDR3 is 16 amino acids.

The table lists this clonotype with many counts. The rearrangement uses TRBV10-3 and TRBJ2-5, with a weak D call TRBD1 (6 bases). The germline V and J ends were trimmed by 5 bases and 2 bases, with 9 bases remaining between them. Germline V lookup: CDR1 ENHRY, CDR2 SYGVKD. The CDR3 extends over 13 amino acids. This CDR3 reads CAISKDRQETQYF. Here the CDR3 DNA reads TGTGCCATCAGTAAAGACAGGCAAGAGACCCAGTACTTC.